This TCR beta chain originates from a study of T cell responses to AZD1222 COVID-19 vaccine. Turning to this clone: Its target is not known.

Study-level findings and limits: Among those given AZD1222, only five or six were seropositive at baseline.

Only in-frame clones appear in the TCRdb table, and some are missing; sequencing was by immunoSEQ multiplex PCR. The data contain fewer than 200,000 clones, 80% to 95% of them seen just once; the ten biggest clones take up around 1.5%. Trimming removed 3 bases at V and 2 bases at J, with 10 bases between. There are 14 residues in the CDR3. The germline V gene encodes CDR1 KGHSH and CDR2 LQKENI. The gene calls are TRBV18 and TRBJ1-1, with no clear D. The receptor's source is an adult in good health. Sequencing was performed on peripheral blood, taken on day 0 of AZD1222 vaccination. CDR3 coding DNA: TGTGCCAGCTCACCTGCGATTTCAAACACTGAAGCTTTCTTT. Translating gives CASSPAISNTEAFF. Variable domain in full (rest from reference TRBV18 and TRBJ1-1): NAGVMQNPRHLVRRRGQEARLRCSPMKGHSHVYWYRQLPEEGLKFMVYLQKENIIDESGMPKERFSAEFPKEGPSILRIQQVVRGDSAAYFCASSPAISNTEAFFGQGTRLTVV.